Listed below are T cell receptor beta chains from one sample, sequenced in a study of vaccination effects on CD4 cells after COVID-19. These receptors are not linked to any known antigen. Sequencing used immunoSEQ multiplex PCR; TCRdb keeps in-frame clones, though not all of them. The sample has tens of thousands of clones; under 80% are singletons. This sample comprised CD4+ T cells from PBMCs cultured with SARS-CoV-2 spike peptides, obtained before COVID-19 vaccination. These receptors were collected from a human donor who received a COVID-19 vaccine. Both conserved end residues are part of each CDR3. Each record gives: J gene, D gene, clone size, V gene, CDR3 DNA, CDR3 protein. D genes are given only for firm matches. A row's size may be missing; if present it is once, few, many or a size class.

J: TRBJ1-2
D: .
size: once
V: TRBV14
DNA: TGTGCCAGCAGCCAAGGTGGAGGAGATCACACCTTC
CDR3: CASSQGGGDHTF

J: TRBJ2-1
D: TRBD1
size: .
V: TRBV2
DNA: TGTGCCAGCAGGCGAGAAACAGGGGGACACAATGAGCAGTTCTTC
CDR3: CASRRETGGHNEQFF

J: TRBJ1-3
D: .
size: .
V: TRBV12-3/TRBV12-4
DNA: TGTGCCAGCAGCCCACGATGGGGAAACACCATATATTTT
CDR3: CASSPRWGNTIYF

J: TRBJ1-6
D: .
size: .
V: TRBV6-1
DNA: TGTGCCAGCAGTGAAGTTAGAGGGGGTCTCGGTAATTCACCCCTCCACTTT
CDR3: CASSEVRGGLGNSPLHF

J: TRBJ2-1
D: .
size: once
V: TRBV19
DNA: TGTGCCAGTAGTCAAAACACTCTAGGGAATTATGGGAATGAGCAGTTCTTC
CDR3: CASSQNTLGNYGNEQFF

J: TRBJ1-2
D: .
size: .
V: TRBV24-1
DNA: TGTGCCACCAGTGTTGGCATTGGCTACACCTTC
CDR3: CATSVGIGYTF

J: TRBJ2-1
D: TRBD1
size: .
V: TRBV28
DNA: TGTGCCAGCACCCATGGACAGGAACAAAATGAGCAGTTCTTC
CDR3: CASTHGQEQNEQFF

J: TRBJ2-3
D: .
size: .
V: TRBV18
DNA: TGTGCCAGCTCACCCAGGGTGAACACAGATACGCAGTATTTT
CDR3: CASSPRVNTDTQYF

J: TRBJ1-1
D: TRBD1
size: .
V: TRBV5-1
DNA: TGCGCCAGCAGCTTGGTACAGGGGGCGGACACTGAAGCTTTCTTT
CDR3: CASSLVQGADTEAFF

J: TRBJ2-3
D: TRBD1
size: .
V: TRBV5-4
DNA: TGTGCCAGCAGCGGGACAGGGGGCAAGACAGATACGCAGTATTTT
CDR3: CASSGTGGKTDTQYF

J: TRBJ2-3
D: .
size: .
V: TRBV24-1
DNA: TGTGCCACCAGTGATCCTAGTTCTGGGGCAACAGATACGCAGTATTTT
CDR3: CATSDPSSGATDTQYF